A selection of T cell receptor beta chains follows, all from one sample in a study of radiation and T cells in renal cell carcinoma. Method: immunoSEQ multiplex PCR; TCRdb's copy keeps in-frame clones and lacks some. The top ten hold approximately 8.8% of the sample, which has 75,000 to 95,000 clones, about 82% seen once. The sample was blood, taken from a patient whose treatment included radiotherapy and nephrectomy. These receptor sequences come from a man aged 45-60 years with renal cell carcinoma. Each CDR3 is given with its conserved first and last residue. The order of the fields is J gene, clone size, D gene, V gene, CDR3 protein, CDR3 DNA. D genes are given only for firm matches. Clone size is given for some rows only: seen once, a few or many times, or a class if the clone is expanded.

TRBJ1-4	NA	TRBD1	TRBV13	CASSYARTGGNEKLFF	TGTGCCAGCAGCTATGCCAGGACAGGGGGAAATGAAAAACTGTTTTTT
TRBJ1-2	NA	TRBD1	TRBV5-1	CASSLDRGTGPNSYGYTF	TGCGCCAGCAGCTTGGACCGGGGGACAGGCCCTAACAGCTATGGCTACACCTTC
TRBJ2-7	NA	NA	TRBV4-1	CASSQFQGAYEQYF	TGCGCCAGCAGCCAATTCCAAGGGGCTTACGAGCAGTACTTC
TRBJ2-1	NA	TRBD2	TRBV9	CASTPSARGTTYNEQFF	TGTGCCAGCACCCCGTCAGCACGGGGGACTACCTACAATGAGCAGTTCTTC
TRBJ2-1	NA	NA	TRBV5-1	CASSFGGSGIYNEQFF	TGCGCCAGCAGCTTCGGGGGTAGCGGAATCTACAATGAGCAGTTCTTC
TRBJ2-1	NA	TRBD2	TRBV2	CASSAGIIGGIYNEQFF	TGTGCCAGCAGTGCGGGGATTATCGGGGGGATCTACAATGAGCAGTTCTTC
TRBJ2-5	NA	TRBD2	TRBV6-5	CASSYWQRGAQYF	TGTGCCAGCAGTTACTGGCAGCGGGGGGCCCAGTACTTC
TRBJ2-2	few	TRBD1	TRBV19	CASRQGARTMNTGELFF	TGTGCCAGCCGACAGGGGGCACGAACGATGAACACCGGGGAGCTGTTTTTT
TRBJ1-5	NA	NA	TRBV19	CASSIPPGMVGNQPQHF	TGTGCCAGTAGTATACCGCCGGGGATGGTCGGCAATCAGCCCCAGCATTTT
TRBJ1-1	NA	NA	TRBV5-1	CASIPDGNTEAFF	TGCGCCAGCATCCCTGATGGGAACACTGAAGCTTTCTTT
TRBJ2-7	NA	NA	TRBV7-2	CASSLKGGAVYEQYF	TGTGCCAGCAGCTTAAAGGGGGGGGCCGTCTACGAGCAGTACTTC
TRBJ2-3	NA	TRBD1	TRBV6-1	CASSDDRGLRTDTQYF	TGTGCCAGCAGTGACGACAGGGGGCTTCGGACAGATACGCAGTATTTT
TRBJ1-1	few	NA	TRBV2	CASSEVGRRVAFF	TGTGCCAGCAGTGAAGTTGGTCGACGGGTAGCTTTCTTT
TRBJ1-2	NA	NA	TRBV5-4	CASSLAFGGNYGYTF	TGTGCCAGCAGCTTGGCTTTTGGAGGCAACTATGGCTACACCTTC
TRBJ2-3	NA	NA	TRBV10-1	CASSELRTVSTDTQYF	TGCGCCAGCAGTGAGTTGCGGACGGTTAGCACAGATACGCAGTATTTT
TRBJ1-2	NA	NA	TRBV4-3	CASSQDLPGETGYGYTF	TGCGCCAGCAGCCAAGATCTGCCCGGAGAAACTGGCTATGGCTACACCTTC
TRBJ2-1	NA	TRBD1	TRBV5-4	CASSIKTGGDRQFF	TGTGCCAGCAGCATAAAAACAGGGGGCGATCGGCAGTTCTTC